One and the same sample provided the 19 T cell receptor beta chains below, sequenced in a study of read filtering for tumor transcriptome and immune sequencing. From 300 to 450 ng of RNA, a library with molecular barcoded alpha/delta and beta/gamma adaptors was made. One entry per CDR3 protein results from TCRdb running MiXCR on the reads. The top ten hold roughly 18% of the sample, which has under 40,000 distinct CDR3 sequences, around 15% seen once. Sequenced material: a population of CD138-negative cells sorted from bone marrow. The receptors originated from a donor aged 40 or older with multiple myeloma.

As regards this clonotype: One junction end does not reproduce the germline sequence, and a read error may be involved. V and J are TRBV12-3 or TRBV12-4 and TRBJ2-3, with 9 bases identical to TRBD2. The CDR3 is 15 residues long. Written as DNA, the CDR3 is TGTGCCAGCAGCAGCGGGGGGACGATGGCAGATACTCAGTATTTT. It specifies CASSSGGTMADTQYF.

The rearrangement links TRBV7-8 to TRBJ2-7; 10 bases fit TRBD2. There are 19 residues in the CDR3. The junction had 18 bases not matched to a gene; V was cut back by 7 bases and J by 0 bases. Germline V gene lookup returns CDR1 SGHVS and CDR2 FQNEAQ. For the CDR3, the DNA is TGTGCCAGCATGCGATTTGGATTGGCCGTAGCGGGGGGCTCCTACGAGCAGTACTTC. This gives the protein CASMRFGLAVAGGSYEQYF.

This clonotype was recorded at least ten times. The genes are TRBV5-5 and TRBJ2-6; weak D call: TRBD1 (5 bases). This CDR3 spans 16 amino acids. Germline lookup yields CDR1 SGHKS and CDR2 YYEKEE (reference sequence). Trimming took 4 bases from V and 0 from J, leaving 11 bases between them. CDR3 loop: CASSPDIPSGANVLTF. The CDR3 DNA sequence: TGTGCCAGCAGCCCGGACATCCCCTCTGGGGCCAACGTCCTGACTTTC.

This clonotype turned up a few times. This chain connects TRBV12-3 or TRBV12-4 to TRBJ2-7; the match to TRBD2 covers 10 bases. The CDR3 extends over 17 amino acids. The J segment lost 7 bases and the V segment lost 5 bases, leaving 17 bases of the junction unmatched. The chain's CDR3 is CASSLNLAGALRGEQYF. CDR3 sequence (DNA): TGTGCCAGCAGTCTCAACCTAGCGGGGGCGCTCAGGGGAGAGCAGTACTTC.

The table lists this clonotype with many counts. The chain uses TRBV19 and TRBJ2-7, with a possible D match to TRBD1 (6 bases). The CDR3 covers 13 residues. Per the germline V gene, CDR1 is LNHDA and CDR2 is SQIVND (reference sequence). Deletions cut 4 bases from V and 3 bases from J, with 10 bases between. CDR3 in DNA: TGTGCCAGTAGTACATGGGACAACTACGAGCAGTACTTC. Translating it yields CASSTWDNYEQYF.

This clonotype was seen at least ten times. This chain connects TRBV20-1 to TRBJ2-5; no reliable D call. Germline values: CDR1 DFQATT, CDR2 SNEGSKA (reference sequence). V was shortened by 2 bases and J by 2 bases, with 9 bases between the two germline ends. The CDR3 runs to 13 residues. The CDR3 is CSARPDTQETQYF. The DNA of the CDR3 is TGCAGTGCTAGACCTGACACACAAGAGACCCAGTACTTC.

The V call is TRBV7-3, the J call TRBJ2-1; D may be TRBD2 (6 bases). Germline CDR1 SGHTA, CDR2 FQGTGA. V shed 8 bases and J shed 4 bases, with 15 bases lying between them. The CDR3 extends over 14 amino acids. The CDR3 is CASRWDSAYNEQFF. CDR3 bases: TGTGCCAGCCGCTGGGACTCCGCTTACAATGAGCAGTTCTTC.

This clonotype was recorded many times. The CDR3: CASRKGQGAHGELFF. The CDR3, as DNA: TGTGCCAGCAGAAAGGGACAGGGGGCGCACGGGGAGCTGTTTTTT. This rearrangement joins TRBV28 to TRBJ2-2; 12 bases are a match to TRBD1. The CDR3 is 15 amino acids. V shed 6 bases, J shed 7 bases, and the junction held 6 bases outside the gene matches. Germline CDR1 MDHEN, CDR2 SYDVKM.

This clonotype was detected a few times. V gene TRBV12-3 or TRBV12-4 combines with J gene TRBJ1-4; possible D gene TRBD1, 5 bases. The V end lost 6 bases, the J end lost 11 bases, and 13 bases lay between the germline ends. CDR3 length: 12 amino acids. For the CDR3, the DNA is TGTGCCAGCAGCCCCGACAGTCATAAACTGTTTTTT. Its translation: CASSPDSHKLFF.

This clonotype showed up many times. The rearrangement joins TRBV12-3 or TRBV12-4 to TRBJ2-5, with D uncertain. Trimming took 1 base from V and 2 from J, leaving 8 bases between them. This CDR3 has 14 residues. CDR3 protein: CASSLVTVQETQYF. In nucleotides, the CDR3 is TGTGCCAGCAGTTTAGTGACTGTACAAGAGACCCAGTACTTC.

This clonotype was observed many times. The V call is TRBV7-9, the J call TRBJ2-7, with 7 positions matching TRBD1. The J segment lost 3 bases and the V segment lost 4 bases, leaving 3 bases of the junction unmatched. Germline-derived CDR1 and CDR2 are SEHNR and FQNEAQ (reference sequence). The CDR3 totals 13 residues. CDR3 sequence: CASSSGQNYEQYF. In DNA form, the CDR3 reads TGTGCCAGCAGCTCGGGACAGAACTACGAGCAGTACTTC.

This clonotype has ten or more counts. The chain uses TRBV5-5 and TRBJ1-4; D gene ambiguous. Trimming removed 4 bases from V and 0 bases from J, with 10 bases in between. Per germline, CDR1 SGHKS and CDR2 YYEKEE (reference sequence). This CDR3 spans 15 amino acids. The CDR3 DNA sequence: TGTGCCAGCAGCAGGCGACTCGCAACTAATGAAAAACTGTTTTTT. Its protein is CASSRRLATNEKLFF.

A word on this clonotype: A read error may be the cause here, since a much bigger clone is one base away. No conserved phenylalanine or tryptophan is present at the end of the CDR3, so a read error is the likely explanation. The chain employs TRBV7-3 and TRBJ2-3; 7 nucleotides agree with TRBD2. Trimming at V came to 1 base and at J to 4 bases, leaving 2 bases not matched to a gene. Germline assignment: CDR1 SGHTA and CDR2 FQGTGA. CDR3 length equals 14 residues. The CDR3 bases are TGTGCCAGCAGCTTAAGGCTAGCGGCAGATACGCAGTATCTT. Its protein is CASSLRLAADTQYL.

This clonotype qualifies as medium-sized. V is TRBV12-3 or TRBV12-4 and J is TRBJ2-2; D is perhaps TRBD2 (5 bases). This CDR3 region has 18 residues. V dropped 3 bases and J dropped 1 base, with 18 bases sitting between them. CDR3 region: CASSFPVGEPWNTGELFF. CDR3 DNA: TGTGCCAGCAGTTTTCCGGTTGGGGAGCCTTGGAACACCGGGGAGCTGTTTTTT.

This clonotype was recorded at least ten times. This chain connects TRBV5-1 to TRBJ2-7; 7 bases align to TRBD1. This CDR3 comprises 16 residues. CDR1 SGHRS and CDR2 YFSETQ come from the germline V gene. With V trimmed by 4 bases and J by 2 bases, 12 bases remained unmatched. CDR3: CASSASRGGRTYEQYF. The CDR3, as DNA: TGCGCCAGCAGCGCCTCTAGAGGGGGCCGTACCTACGAGCAGTACTTC.

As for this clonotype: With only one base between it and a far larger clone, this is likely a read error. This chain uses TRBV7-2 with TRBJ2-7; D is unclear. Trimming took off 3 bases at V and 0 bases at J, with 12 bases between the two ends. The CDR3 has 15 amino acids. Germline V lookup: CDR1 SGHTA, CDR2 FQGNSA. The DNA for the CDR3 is TGTGCCAGCAGCTTCGTAGTGGCTAGCTCCTACGAGCAGTACTTC. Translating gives CASSFVVASSYEQYF.

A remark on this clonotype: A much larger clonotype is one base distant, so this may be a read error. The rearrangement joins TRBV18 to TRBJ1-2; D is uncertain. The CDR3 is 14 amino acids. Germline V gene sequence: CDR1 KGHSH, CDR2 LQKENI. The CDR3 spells CASAPQRGDYSYTF. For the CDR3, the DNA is TGTGCCAGCGCCCCTCAGCGGGGTGACTATAGCTACACCTTC.

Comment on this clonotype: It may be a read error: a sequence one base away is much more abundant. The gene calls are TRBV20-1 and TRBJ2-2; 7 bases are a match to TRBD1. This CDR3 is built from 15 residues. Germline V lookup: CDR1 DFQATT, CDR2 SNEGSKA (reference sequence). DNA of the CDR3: TGCAGTGCTAGACCGGGACAGATCAACACCGGGGAGCTGTCTTTT. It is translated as CSARPGQINTGELSF.

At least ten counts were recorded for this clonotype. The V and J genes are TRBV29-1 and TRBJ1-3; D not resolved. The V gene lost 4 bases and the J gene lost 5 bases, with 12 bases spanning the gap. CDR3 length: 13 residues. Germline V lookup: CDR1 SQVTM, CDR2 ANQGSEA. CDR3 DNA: TGCAGCGTTGTTGGTAGGGAGAGAAACACCATATATTTT. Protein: CSVVGRERNTIYF. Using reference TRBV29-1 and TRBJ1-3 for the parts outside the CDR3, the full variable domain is SAVISQKPSRDICQRGTSLTIQCQVDSQVTMMFWYRQQPGQSLTLIATANQGSEATYESGFVIDKFPISRPNLTFSTLTVSNMSPEDSSIYLCSVVGRERNTIYFGEGSWLTVV.